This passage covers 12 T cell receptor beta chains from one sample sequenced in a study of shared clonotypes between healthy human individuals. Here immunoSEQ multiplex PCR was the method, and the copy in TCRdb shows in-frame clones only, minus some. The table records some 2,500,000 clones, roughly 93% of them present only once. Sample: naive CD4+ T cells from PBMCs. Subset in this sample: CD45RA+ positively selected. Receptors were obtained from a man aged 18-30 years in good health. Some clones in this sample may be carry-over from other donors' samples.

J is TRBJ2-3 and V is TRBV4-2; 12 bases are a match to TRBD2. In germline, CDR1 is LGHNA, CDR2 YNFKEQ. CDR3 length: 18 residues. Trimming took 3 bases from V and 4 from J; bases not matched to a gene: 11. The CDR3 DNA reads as TGTGCCAGCAGCCACGGGACTAGCGGGCCCCCGGGTCCAGATACGCAGTATTTT. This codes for CASSHGTSGPPGPDTQYF.

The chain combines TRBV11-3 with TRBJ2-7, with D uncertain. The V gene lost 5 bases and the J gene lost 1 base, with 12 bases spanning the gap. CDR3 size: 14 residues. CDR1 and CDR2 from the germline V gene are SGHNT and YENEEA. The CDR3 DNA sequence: TGTGCCAGCAGCCCTGACACATATTCCTACGAGCAGTACTTC. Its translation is CASSPDTYSYEQYF.

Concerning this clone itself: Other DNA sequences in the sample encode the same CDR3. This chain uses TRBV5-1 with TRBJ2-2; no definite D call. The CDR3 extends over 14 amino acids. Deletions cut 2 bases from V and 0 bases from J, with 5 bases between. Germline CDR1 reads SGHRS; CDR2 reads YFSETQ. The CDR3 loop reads CASSLSSNTGELFF. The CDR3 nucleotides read TGCGCCAGCAGCTTAAGTTCGAACACCGGGGAGCTGTTTTTT.

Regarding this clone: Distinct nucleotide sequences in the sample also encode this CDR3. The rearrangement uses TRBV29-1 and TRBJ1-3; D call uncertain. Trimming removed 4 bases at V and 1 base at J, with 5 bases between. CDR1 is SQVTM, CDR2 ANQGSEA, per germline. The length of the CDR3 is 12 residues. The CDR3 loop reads CSVGSSGNTIYF. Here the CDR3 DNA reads TGCAGCGTTGGTAGTTCTGGAAACACCATATATTTT.

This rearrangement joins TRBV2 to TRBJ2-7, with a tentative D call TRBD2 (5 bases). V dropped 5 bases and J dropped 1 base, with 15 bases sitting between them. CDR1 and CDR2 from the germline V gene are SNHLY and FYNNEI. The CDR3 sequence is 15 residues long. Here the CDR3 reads CASSYGVIASYEQYF. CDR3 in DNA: TGTGCCAGCAGTTATGGGGTAATAGCGTCCTACGAGCAGTACTTC. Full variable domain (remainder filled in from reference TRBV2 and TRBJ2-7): EPEVTQTPSHQVTQMGQEVILRCVPISNHLYFYWYRQILGQKVEFLVSFYNNEISEKSEIFDDQFSVERPDGSNFTLKIRSTKLEDSAMYFCASSYGVIASYEQYFGPGTRLTVT.

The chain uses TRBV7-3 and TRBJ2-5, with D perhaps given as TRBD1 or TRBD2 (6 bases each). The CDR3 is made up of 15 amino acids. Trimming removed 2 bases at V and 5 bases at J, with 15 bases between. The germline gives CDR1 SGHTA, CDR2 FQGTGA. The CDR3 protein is CASSLLRGPGETQYF. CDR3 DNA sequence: TGTGCCAGCAGCTTATTACGGGGGCCTGGTGAGACCCAGTACTTC. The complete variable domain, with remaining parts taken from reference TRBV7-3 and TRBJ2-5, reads GAGVSQTPSNKVTEKGKYVELRCDPISGHTALYWYRQSLGQGPEFLIYFQGTGAADDSGLPNDRFFAVRPEGSVSTLKIQRTERGDSAVYLCASSLLRGPGETQYFGPGTRLLVL.

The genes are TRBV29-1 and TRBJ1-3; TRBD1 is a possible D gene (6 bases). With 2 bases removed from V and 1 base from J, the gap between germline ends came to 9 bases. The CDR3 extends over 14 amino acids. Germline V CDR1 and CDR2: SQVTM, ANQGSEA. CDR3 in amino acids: CSVEIGGSGNTIYF. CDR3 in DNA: TGCAGCGTTGAAATAGGGGGGTCTGGAAACACCATATATTTT.

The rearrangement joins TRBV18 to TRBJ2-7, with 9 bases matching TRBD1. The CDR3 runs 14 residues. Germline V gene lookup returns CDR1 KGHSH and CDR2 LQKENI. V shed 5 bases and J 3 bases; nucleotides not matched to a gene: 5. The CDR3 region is CASSAWDRVYEQYF. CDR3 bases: TGTGCCAGCTCAGCATGGGACAGGGTCTACGAGCAGTACTTC.

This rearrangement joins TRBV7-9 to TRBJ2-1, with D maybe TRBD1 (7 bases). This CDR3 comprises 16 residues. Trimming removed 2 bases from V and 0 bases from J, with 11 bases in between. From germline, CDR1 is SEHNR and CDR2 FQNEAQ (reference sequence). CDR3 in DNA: TGTGCCAGCAGCTTACAGGGGGGCCTCTCCTACAATGAGCAGTTCTTC. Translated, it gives CASSLQGGLSYNEQFF.

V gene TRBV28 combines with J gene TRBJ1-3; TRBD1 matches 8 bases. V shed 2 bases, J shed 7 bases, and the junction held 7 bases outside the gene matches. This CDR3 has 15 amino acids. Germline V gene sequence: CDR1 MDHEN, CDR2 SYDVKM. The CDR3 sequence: CASSLNGQGINTIYF. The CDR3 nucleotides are TGTGCCAGCAGTTTAAATGGACAGGGTATTAACACCATATATTTT.

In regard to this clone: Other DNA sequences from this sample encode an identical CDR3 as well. The DNA for the CDR3 is TGCGCCAGCAGCTTGGTGACTAGCGGATCCTACAATGAGCAGTTCTTC. Amino acids: CASSLVTSGSYNEQFF. The V and J genes are TRBV5-1 and TRBJ2-1; the match to TRBD2 covers 9 bases. Trimming removed 0 bases from V and 1 base from J; junction bases left unmatched: 2. CDR1 is SGHRS, CDR2 YFSETQ, per germline. The CDR3 has 16 amino acids.

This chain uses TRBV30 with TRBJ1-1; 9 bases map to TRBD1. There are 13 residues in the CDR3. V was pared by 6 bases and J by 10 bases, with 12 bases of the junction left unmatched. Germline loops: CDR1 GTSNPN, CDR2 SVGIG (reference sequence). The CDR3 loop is CACIQGAYDAAFF. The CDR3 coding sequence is TGTGCCTGTATACAGGGGGCGTACGACGCAGCTTTCTTT.